A selection of T cell receptor beta chains follows, all from one sample in a study of blood T cells in healthy people across ages. TCRdb passed the 5' RACE reads through MiXCR, listing each CDR3 protein once. The repertoire includes around 1,000,000 distinct CDR3 sequences, under 30% of them detected once, and less than 0.85% sits in the top ten. This sample was also put to use in a study of T cells of mothers and their children.

The sample was blood. The receptors stem from a girl aged 2 to 9 in good health. Both conserved end residues are part of each CDR3. Fields, in order: CDR3 length, V gene, J gene, D gene, clone size, CDR3 protein, CDR3 DNA. A D gene is named only where the DNA matches it firmly. Clone size appears in some rows only: once, few, many, or a class for an expanded clone.

13	TRBV4-1	TRBJ2-1	TRBD2	NA	CASGPTSVNEQFF	TGCGCCAGCGGCCCCACTAGCGTGAATGAGCAGTTCTTC
13	TRBV12-3/TRBV12-4	TRBJ1-2	NA	NA	CASIIWGRYGYTF	TGTGCCAGCATCATTTGGGGCAGATATGGCTACACCTTC
15	TRBV15	TRBJ2-7	TRBD2	NA	CATSATSGASYEQYF	TGTGCCACCAGCGCGACTAGCGGGGCTTCCTACGAGCAGTACTTC
15	TRBV3-1	TRBJ2-7	TRBD1	NA	CASSLTGTGDYEQYF	TGTGCCAGCAGCCTTACCGGGACAGGGGATTACGAGCAGTACTTC
16	TRBV15	TRBJ2-4	TRBD1	few	CATSRGIGGEENIQYF	TGTGCCACCAGCAGAGGAATAGGGGGCGAGGAAAACATTCAGTACTTC
15	TRBV20-1	TRBJ2-1	TRBD1	few	CSARGEQGADHEQFF	TGCAGTGCTAGAGGGGAACAGGGGGCCGACCATGAGCAGTTCTTC
16	TRBV18	TRBJ1-2	NA	NA	CASSPSTGNKPYGYTF	TGTGCCAGCTCACCTTCAACCGGGAACAAACCCTATGGCTACACCTTC
13	TRBV5-1	TRBJ2-7	NA	NA	CASSEGTPGEQYF	TGCGCCAGCAGCGAAGGGACACCGGGTGAGCAGTACTTC
18	TRBV27	TRBJ1-2	TRBD1	once	CASSSTHNPGGFNYGYTF	TGTGCCAGCAGTTCGACCCATAACCCAGGGGGTTTTAACTATGGCTACACCTTC
13	TRBV20-1	TRBJ2-1	TRBD1	NA	CSASGTGVNEQFF	TGCAGTGCTAGTGGGACAGGGGTCAATGAGCAGTTCTTC
15	TRBV6-1	TRBJ1-1	NA	NA	CASSEYGRLNTEAFF	TGTGCCAGCAGTGAATATGGCAGGCTGAACACTGAAGCTTTCTTT
16	TRBV14	TRBJ2-1	TRBD2	NA	CASSQVGLAERNEQFF	TGTGCCAGCAGCCAGGTCGGACTAGCCGAGAGGAATGAGCAGTTCTTC
15	TRBV3-1	TRBJ2-1	NA	few	CASSQEVRGNNEQFF	TGTGCCAGCAGCCAAGAAGTTCGAGGTAACAATGAGCAGTTCTTC
13	TRBV7-9	TRBJ2-7	NA	NA	CASSYEDSYKQYF	TGTGCCAGCAGCTATGAGGACTCCTACAAGCAGTACTTC
15	TRBV7-2	TRBJ2-3	TRBD2	NA	CASSPRGLSTDTQYF	TGTGCCAGCAGCCCTAGGGGACTAAGCACAGATACGCAGTATTTT
16	TRBV13	TRBJ1-2	NA	few	CASSYRGKLVVEGYTF	TGTGCCAGCAGCTATAGGGGGAAACTCGTCGTTGAGGGCTACACCTTC
15	TRBV12-3/TRBV12-4	TRBJ2-2	NA	few	CASSFSGQSPGELFF	TGTGCCAGCAGTTTCTCGGGGCAATCTCCGGGGGAGCTGTTTTTT
12	TRBV6-1	TRBJ2-5	NA	NA	CASSVPLGVPFF	TGTGCCAGCAGTGTCCCTTTAGGGGTCCCCTTCTTC
15	TRBV20-1	TRBJ1-2	TRBD1	NA	CSARALAGQFYGYTF	TGCAGTGCTAGAGCGTTGGCGGGACAGTTCTATGGCTACACCTTC
16	TRBV15	TRBJ2-1	NA	NA	CATSTNRDSLAGEQFF	TGTGCCACCAGCACCAACCGGGACTCACTCGCGGGAGAGCAGTTCTTC
15	TRBV29-1	TRBJ1-4	NA	few	CSALAMGGPNEKLFF	TGCAGCGCCCTAGCCATGGGGGGCCCTAATGAAAAACTGTTTTTT
16	TRBV24-1	TRBJ2-1	TRBD2	NA	CATSDPPAGAYNEQFF	TGTGCCACCAGTGATCCGCCAGCGGGGGCCTACAATGAGCAGTTCTTC
16	TRBV6-5	TRBJ1-2	NA	few	CASSYIREKPPIGYTF	TGTGCCAGCAGTTACATTAGAGAAAAACCACCTATTGGCTACACCTTC
15	TRBV5-1	TRBJ2-5	NA	NA	CASSFGPTEQETQYF	TGCGCCAGCAGCTTCGGTCCGACAGAACAAGAGACCCAGTACTTC
15	TRBV6-1	TRBJ2-2	NA	few	CASNQGGDNTGELFF	TGTGCCAGCAACCAAGGGGGTGATAACACCGGGGAGCTGTTTTTT
15	TRBV5-1	TRBJ2-5	TRBD1	NA	CASSSTGGITNEQLF	TGCGCCAGCAGCTCGACAGGGGGCATTACTAATGAGCAGCTCTTC
13	TRBV28	TRBJ2-5	TRBD1	NA	CASSDRGFGEQYF	TGTGCCAGCAGTGACAGGGGATTCGGTGAGCAGTACTTC
16	TRBV27	TRBJ2-3	NA	once	CARSDRAEGHTDTQYF	TGTGCCAGATCAGACAGGGCGGAGGGTCACACAGATACGCAGTATTTT
14	TRBV12-3/TRBV12-4	TRBJ1-3	NA	NA	CASSPTGDGNTIYF	TGTGCCAGCAGCCCTACGGGGGACGGAAACACCATATATTTT
12	TRBV7-8	TRBJ1-5	NA	NA	CVSSSGGQPQHF	TGTGTCAGCTCTTCAGGCGGGCAGCCCCAGCATTTT
15	TRBV6-2/TRBV6-3	TRBJ2-5	NA	few	CASSYPRGGQETQYF	TGTGCCAGCAGTTACCCGAGGGGAGGTCAAGAGACCCAGTACTTC
16	TRBV7-9	TRBJ2-7	NA	once	CASSVFPTDPSYEQYF	TGTGCCAGCAGCGTGTTCCCGACGGATCCCTCCTACGAGCAGTACTTC
15	TRBV7-9	TRBJ2-4	TRBD1	few	CASNSLDRGRNIQYF	TGTGCCAGCAACTCCCTGGACAGGGGGAGGAACATTCAGTACTTC
16	TRBV20-1	TRBJ2-7	TRBD2	few	CSARVRPGLDPREQYF	TGCAGTGCTAGAGTTAGACCGGGACTAGATCCGAGGGAGCAGTACTTC
13	TRBV5-6	TRBJ1-4	NA	NA	CASMGQANEKLFF	TGTGCCAGCATGGGGCAGGCTAATGAAAAACTGTTTTTT
12	TRBV19	TRBJ1-5	NA	NA	CASSLPGQPQHF	TGTGCCAGTAGTCTTCCCGGGCAGCCCCAGCATTTT
12	TRBV6-2/TRBV6-3	TRBJ2-7	NA	NA	CASSGSGFGQYF	TGTGCCAGCAGTGGATCAGGCTTCGGGCAGTACTTC
15	TRBV15	TRBJ1-5	NA	few	CATGIGGSSNQPQHF	TGTGCCACCGGGATCGGGGGGTCTAGCAATCAGCCCCAGCATTTT
15	TRBV5-5	TRBJ1-1	NA	NA	CASLPGPLENTEAFF	TGTGCCAGCCTTCCGGGCCCTTTAGAGAACACTGAAGCTTTCTTT
18	TRBV28	TRBJ1-5	NA	NA	CASTGRARPIVSNQPQHF	TGTGCCAGCACTGGCCGTGCACGACCCATTGTTAGCAATCAGCCCCAGCATTTT
14	TRBV29-1	TRBJ2-1	TRBD2	few	CSVTSGIVDNEQFF	TGCAGCGTTACTAGCGGGATAGTCGACAATGAGCAGTTCTTC
17	TRBV6-5	TRBJ1-6	NA	NA	CASSYHYLRGRDSPLHF	TGTGCCAGCAGTTACCACTATCTTAGGGGAAGGGATTCACCCCTCCACTTT
14	TRBV9	TRBJ2-1	NA	NA	CASSVWGTYNEQFF	TGTGCCAGCAGCGTATGGGGAACATACAATGAGCAGTTCTTC
14	TRBV7-9	TRBJ2-5	NA	few	CASSLLEDGPMQYF	TGTGCCAGCAGCTTACTGGAAGACGGCCCGATGCAGTACTTC
12	TRBV6-1	TRBJ2-5	NA	few	CASSELRGTQYF	TGTGCCAGCAGTGAACTCCGCGGGACCCAGTACTTC
15	TRBV6-5	TRBJ2-2	NA	NA	CASSYGRGLTGELFF	TGTGCCAGCAGTTACGGGCGGGGGCTTACCGGGGAGCTGTTTTTT
13	TRBV29-1	TRBJ2-1	NA	few	CSVETTTSNEQFF	TGCAGCGTTGAGACCACTACCTCTAATGAGCAGTTCTTC
15	TRBV4-2	TRBJ1-4	TRBD1	few	CASSQITGEGGKLFF	TGTGCCAGCAGCCAAATCACAGGGGAGGGGGGAAAACTGTTTTTT
15	TRBV12-3/TRBV12-4	TRBJ1-2	TRBD1	NA	CASSADGQGGSGYTF	TGTGCCAGCAGTGCCGACGGACAGGGAGGATCTGGCTACACCTTC
13	TRBV6-5	TRBJ2-7	NA	few	CVASGRLEREQYF	TGTGTCGCCAGCGGGCGGTTGGAGCGCGAGCAGTACTTC
15	TRBV9	TRBJ2-1	NA	few	CASSVGGFSYNEQFF	TGTGCCAGCAGCGTAGGAGGGTTCTCCTACAATGAGCAGTTCTTC
15	TRBV7-9	TRBJ1-2	NA	NA	CASSLIRQWFDGYTF	TGTGCCAGCAGCTTAATAAGACAGTGGTTTGATGGCTACACCTTC
13	TRBV18	TRBJ1-5	NA	once	CASSPSGQTLQHF	TGTGCCAGCTCACCATCCGGACAGACCCTACAGCATTTT
16	TRBV4-2	TRBJ2-2	NA	NA	CASSRTGTPNTGELFF	TGTGCCAGCAGCCGGACCGGGACTCCTAACACCGGGGAGCTGTTTTTT
14	TRBV6-5	TRBJ2-5	TRBD1	NA	CASSYYGQGETQYF	TGTGCCAGCAGTTACTATGGACAGGGGGAGACCCAGTACTTC
14	TRBV7-2	TRBJ2-7	NA	few	CASSFPDGYYEQYF	TGTGCCAGCAGCTTCCCGGACGGCTACTACGAGCAGTACTTC
13	TRBV7-2	TRBJ1-2	NA	few	CASSDILNYGYTF	TGTGCCAGCAGCGACATCTTGAACTATGGCTACACCTTC
16	TRBV11-2	TRBJ1-1	TRBD1	NA	CASSLWDRGRNTEAFF	TGTGCCAGCAGCTTATGGGACAGGGGCCGGAACACTGAAGCTTTCTTT
11	TRBV7-3	TRBJ2-1	NA	NA	CASSAGVGQFF	TGTGCCAGCAGCGCCGGGGTAGGTCAGTTCTTC